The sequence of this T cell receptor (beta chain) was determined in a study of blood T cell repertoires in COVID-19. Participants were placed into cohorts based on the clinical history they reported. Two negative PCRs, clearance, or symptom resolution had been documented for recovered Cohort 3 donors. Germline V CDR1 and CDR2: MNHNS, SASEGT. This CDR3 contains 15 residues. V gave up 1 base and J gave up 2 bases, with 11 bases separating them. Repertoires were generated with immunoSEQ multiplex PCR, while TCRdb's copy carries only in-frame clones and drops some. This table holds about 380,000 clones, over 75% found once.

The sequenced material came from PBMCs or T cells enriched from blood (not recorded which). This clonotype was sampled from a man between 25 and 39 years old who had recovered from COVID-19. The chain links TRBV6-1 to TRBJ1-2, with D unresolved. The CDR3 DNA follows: TGTGCCAGCAGTGAAGGTAACGGTTTAAACTATGGCTACACCTTC. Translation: CASSEGNGLNYGYTF.